Below, one TCR beta chain is given with its context. The sample belongs to a study of blood T cell repertoires in COVID-19. Overall study: Samples of COVID-19 (acute and convalescent) were obtained from the United States, Italy and Spain.

In the authors' methods: Reference gene primer amplification in the assay estimated nucleated cell counts. The protocol was immunoSEQ multiplex PCR, while the TCRdb copy is restricted to in-frame clones and leaves out a portion. V, J and clone size were drawn from that table, and D and trimming were deduced from the DNA. Among over 15,000 clones, around four fifths were seen once, and the ten largest hold 30% to 35%. The germline V gene has CDR1 SGDLS and CDR2 YYNGEE. The CDR3 is 11 residues long. Trimming left V 3 bases short and J 4 bases short, with 5 bases between. This sequence was found in a man between 70 and 80 years old with active or convalescent COVID-19. Sequenced input: peripheral blood. The rearrangement joins TRBV9 to TRBJ2-7; no firm D call. CDR3 in amino acids: CASSAQYEQYF. The CDR3 DNA sequence: TGTGCCAGCAGCGCCCAGTACGAGCAGTACTTC.